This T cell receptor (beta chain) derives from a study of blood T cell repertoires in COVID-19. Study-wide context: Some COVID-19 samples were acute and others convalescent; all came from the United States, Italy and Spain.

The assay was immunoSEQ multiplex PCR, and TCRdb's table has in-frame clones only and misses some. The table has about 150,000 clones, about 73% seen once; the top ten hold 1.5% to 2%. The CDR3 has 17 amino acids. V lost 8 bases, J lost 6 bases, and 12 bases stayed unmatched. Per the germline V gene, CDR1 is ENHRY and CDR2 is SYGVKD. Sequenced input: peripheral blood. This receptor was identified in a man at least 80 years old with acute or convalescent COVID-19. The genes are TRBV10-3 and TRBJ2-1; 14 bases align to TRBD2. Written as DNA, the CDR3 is TGTGCCATCGGAGGACTAGCGGGGGGCCGCACCCGCAATGAGCAGTTCTTC. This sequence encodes CAIGGLAGGRTRNEQFF.